Given below is one T cell receptor beta chain in context. Its specificity is unknown. Sequencing used immunoSEQ version 4 in survey mode. Genomic DNA was diluted to 9 to 10 ng/uL, up to roughly 1 ug per sample. Sequencing used immunoSEQ multiplex PCR; TCRdb keeps in-frame clones, though not all of them. The sample carries roughly 43,000 clones, more than 80% recorded once. This sample is part of a study of persistence of HIV-infected CD4 T cells. Cells were stimulated nonspecifically with anti-CD3/anti-CD28 magnetic beads. Responding CD4+ T cells were sorted by upregulation of both CD40 ligand and CD69. The CDR3 runs 12 residues. Deletions cut 5 bases from V and 4 bases from J, with 6 bases between.

The input for sequencing was CD4+ T cells sorted from PBMCs after approximately 20-hour stimulation, taken from a patient who received antiretroviral therapy. V is TRBV12-3 or TRBV12-4 and J is TRBJ1-5; D is undetermined. The source of this sequence is an adult man with HIV who was CMV-seropositive. The CDR3 protein is CASSPINQPQHF. As DNA, the CDR3 is TGTGCCAGCAGTCCGATTAATCAGCCCCAGCATTTT.